This is a list of T cell receptor beta chains from one sample in a study of T cell responses to AZD1222 COVID-19 vaccine. Only in-frame clones appear in the TCRdb table, and some are missing; sequencing was by immunoSEQ multiplex PCR. The sample holds 150,000 to 200,000 clones, 80% to 95% seen once. Sequenced material: peripheral blood, taken on day 0 of AZD1222 vaccination. These receptors were taken from an adult in good health. Each CDR3 is given with its conserved first and last residue. Fields, in order: V gene, J gene, clone size, D gene, CDR3 protein, CDR3 DNA. A D gene is named only where the DNA matches it firmly. The size of a clone is reported for some rows only, either as once, few or many, or as a class for expanded clones.

TRBV28	TRBJ1-3	once	-	CASSLSGNTIYF	TGTGCCAGCAGTTTGTCTGGAAACACCATATATTTT
TRBV5-1	TRBJ1-5	-	-	CASSLWRGQPQHF	TGCGCCAGCAGCTTGTGGAGAGGTCAGCCCCAGCATTTT
TRBV19	TRBJ1-5	-	-	CASSMKANQPQHF	TGTGCCAGTAGTATGAAAGCAAATCAGCCCCAGCATTTT
TRBV4-2	TRBJ1-2	-	-	CASSLGRGYGYTF	TGTGCCAGCAGCCTTGGGCGGGGCTATGGCTACACCTTC
TRBV7-7	TRBJ2-5	-	TRBD1	CASSPRDRGQETQYF	TGTGCCAGCAGCCCCCGGGACAGGGGACAAGAGACCCAGTACTTC
TRBV28	TRBJ2-1	-	-	CASSPQGRGRPYNEQFF	TGTGCCAGCAGTCCCCAGGGGAGGGGGAGGCCCTACAATGAGCAGTTCTTC
TRBV3-1/TRBV3-2	TRBJ2-3	-	TRBD2	CASTTSGGFTDTQYF	TGTGCCAGCACGACTAGCGGGGGGTTCACAGATACGCAGTATTTT
TRBV7-9	TRBJ1-4	-	TRBD1	CASSSGTGSEKLFF	TGTGCCAGCAGCTCCGGGACAGGGAGTGAAAAACTGTTTTTT
TRBV25-1	TRBJ1-3	-	-	CASSEQGGNTIYF	TGTGCCAGCAGTGAACAGGGTGGAAACACCATATATTTT
TRBV6-5	TRBJ2-5	-	-	CASSPGQKQETQYF	TGTGCCAGCAGCCCAGGACAAAAACAAGAGACCCAGTACTTC
TRBV2	TRBJ1-4	-	TRBD1	CASTLRGRYEKLFF	TGTGCCAGCACCCTCAGGGGGCGGTATGAAAAACTGTTTTTT
TRBV9	TRBJ2-3	-	TRBD2	CASGTTSGGMVDTQYF	TGTGCCAGCGGTACCACTAGCGGGGGAATGGTAGATACGCAGTATTTT
TRBV12-5	TRBJ1-5	-	-	CASGLRYNYSNQPQHF	TGTGCTAGTGGTTTGAGGTACAACTATAGCAATCAGCCCCAGCATTTT
TRBV11-3	TRBJ2-3	-	-	CASSLDGTQTDTQYF	TGTGCCAGCAGCTTAGATGGGACTCAAACAGATACGCAGTATTTT
TRBV7-2	TRBJ1-1	-	TRBD1	CAAYRGNTEAFF	TGTGCCGCATACAGGGGGAACACTGAAGCTTTCTTT
TRBV7-2	TRBJ1-4	-	-	CASSLAGVGEKLFF	TGTGCCAGCAGCTTAGCCGGGGTCGGCGAAAAACTGTTTTTT
TRBV14	TRBJ2-2	-	-	CASRPRTTGELFF	TGTGCCAGCAGGCCCCGGACCACCGGGGAGCTGTTTTTT
TRBV4-1	TRBJ2-5	-	-	CASSTTYNGVETQYF	TGCGCCAGCAGCACCACTTACAATGGGGTAGAGACCCAGTACTTC
TRBV6-1	TRBJ2-5	-	-	CASRKQNQETQYF	TGTGCCAGCAGAAAACAGAACCAAGAGACCCAGTACTTC
TRBV18	TRBJ1-3	-	-	CASSPPSQSGNTIYF	TGTGCCAGCTCACCACCGTCCCAGTCTGGAAACACCATATATTTT
TRBV7-3	TRBJ2-2	-	TRBD1	CASSPWGTANTGELFF	TGTGCCAGCAGCCCCTGGGGGACAGCGAACACCGGGGAGCTGTTTTTT
TRBV2	TRBJ1-4	once	-	CASLTSAYQGEKLFF	TGTGCCAGCCTCACTTCGGCATACCAGGGCGAAAAACTGTTTTTT
TRBV12-3/TRBV12-4	TRBJ1-2	-	TRBD1	CASSPRDRGSYTF	TGTGCCAGCAGTCCCCGGGACAGGGGGAGCTACACCTTC
TRBV5-4	TRBJ2-1	-	-	CASSVRGRGNEQFF	TGTGCCAGCAGCGTACGGGGGAGAGGGAATGAGCAGTTCTTC
TRBV11-2	TRBJ1-2	once	TRBD1	CASSLTGGSYGYTF	TGTGCCAGCAGCTTGACAGGGGGAAGCTATGGCTACACCTTC
TRBV27	TRBJ1-1	-	-	CASSSQLVAFF	TGTGCCAGCAGTTCCCAGTTGGTAGCTTTCTTT
TRBV4-1	TRBJ1-1	-	-	CASSPTLRGRTEAFF	TGCGCCAGCAGCCCGACCCTAAGGGGACGCACTGAAGCTTTCTTT
TRBV7-5	TRBJ1-6	-	-	CVRSLGPWEKGVRSPLHF	TGTGTCAGAAGCTTAGGGCCTTGGGAAAAAGGGGTAAGATCACCCCTCCACTTT
TRBV7-9	TRBJ1-2	-	-	CASSLATGGPGGGYTF	TGTGCCAGCAGCTTAGCGACGGGGGGTCCTGGTGGTGGCTACACCTTC
TRBV10-3	TRBJ2-3	-	-	CAIDRSGVSTDTQYF	TGTGCCATCGATAGATCGGGGGTAAGCACAGATACGCAGTATTTT
TRBV29-1	TRBJ1-3	-	-	CSVSGSFSGNTIYF	TGCAGCGTTTCTGGCAGCTTCTCTGGAAACACCATATATTTT
TRBV29-1	TRBJ1-1	-	-	CSARTEGPEAFF	TGCAGCGCCCGGACGGAAGGACCTGAAGCTTTCTTT
TRBV7-3	TRBJ2-1	-	-	CASSPISVTSSEQFF	TGTGCCAGCAGCCCCATTAGTGTTACGTCCAGTGAGCAGTTCTTC
TRBV5-1	TRBJ2-3	-	-	CASSFAGSDTQYF	TGCGCCAGCAGCTTCGCAGGGTCAGATACGCAGTATTTT
TRBV6-2/TRBV6-3	TRBJ1-2	once	-	CASSGFGGNYGYTF	TGTGCCAGCAGTGGGTTCGGGGGTAACTATGGCTACACCTTC
TRBV24-1	TRBJ1-1	-	-	CATRSEGADKAFF	TGTGCCACCCGTAGTGAAGGGGCCGATAAAGCTTTCTTT
TRBV7-8	TRBJ1-2	-	TRBD1	CASSLPDREAPYGYTF	TGTGCCAGCAGCCTACCGGACAGGGAAGCCCCCTATGGCTACACCTTC
TRBV10-3	TRBJ2-3	-	TRBD1	CAISEGQGRTDTQYF	TGTGCCATCAGTGAGGGACAGGGGAGGACAGATACGCAGTATTTT
TRBV7-2	TRBJ1-3	-	-	CASSLGEGRYSGNTIYF	TGTGCCAGCAGCTTAGGCGAGGGCAGATACTCTGGAAACACCATATATTTT
TRBV3-1/TRBV3-2	TRBJ2-2	-	-	CASSGVTGELFF	TGTGCCAGCAGCGGGGTGACCGGGGAGCTGTTTTTT
TRBV20-1	TRBJ1-2	many	-	CSAHDYGYTF	TGCAGTGCCCATGACTATGGCTACACCTTC
TRBV7-2	TRBJ2-5	-	-	CASSLTSASVGETQYF	TGTGCCAGCAGCTTAACCAGCGCTAGCGTCGGCGAGACCCAGTACTTC
TRBV5-1	TRBJ2-7	-	-	CASSLPESTGGEQYF	TGCGCCAGCAGCTTACCTGAGTCTACCGGAGGGGAGCAGTACTTC
TRBV9	TRBJ2-2	once	TRBD2	CASRSGGANTGELFF	TGTGCCAGCAGGAGCGGGGGGGCGAACACCGGGGAGCTGTTTTTT
TRBV9	TRBJ1-1	-	-	CASSVGATAEAFF	TGTGCCAGCAGCGTAGGGGCGACTGCTGAAGCTTTCTTT
TRBV3-1/TRBV3-2	TRBJ2-7	-	TRBD1	CASSQVEGQGAYEQYF	TGTGCCAGCAGCCAAGTAGAGGGACAGGGGGCTTACGAGCAGTACTTC
TRBV28	TRBJ2-5	-	-	CASTEEGETQYF	TGTGCCAGCACAGAGGAGGGGGAGACCCAGTACTTC
TRBV10-1	TRBJ1-4	-	TRBD1	CASSGGRGGQPTNEKLFF	TGCGCCAGCAGTGGGGGCAGGGGGGGGCAACCAACTAATGAAAAACTGTTTTTT
TRBV21-1	TRBJ1-3	-	-	CASSDGLNTIYF	TGTGCCAGCAGCGATGGGCTAAACACCATATATTTT
TRBV4-2	TRBJ1-2	once	-	CASSQDPGEGSYTF	TGTGCCAGCAGCCAAGATCCAGGGGAAGGGAGCTACACCTTC
TRBV5-1	TRBJ1-1	-	-	CASSFNMNTEAFF	TGCGCCAGCAGCTTCAACATGAACACTGAAGCTTTCTTT
TRBV9	TRBJ2-7	few	TRBD2	CASSGNSGGASEQYF	TGTGCCAGCAGCGGAAATAGCGGGGGGGCCTCCGAGCAGTACTTC
TRBV24-1	TRBJ1-5	-	TRBD1	CATSDHGQGRWNQPQHF	TGTGCCACCAGTGACCATGGACAGGGGAGATGGAATCAGCCCCAGCATTTT
TRBV14	TRBJ1-2	-	-	CASSQDFDYGYTF	TGTGCCAGCAGCCAAGATTTCGACTATGGCTACACCTTC
TRBV11-2	TRBJ1-5	-	TRBD1	CASSSQTGDNQPQHF	TGTGCCAGCAGCTCGCAAACAGGGGACAATCAGCCCCAGCATTTT
TRBV7-3	TRBJ2-7	-	-	CASSPNSYEQYF	TGTGCCAGCAGCCCCAACTCCTACGAGCAGTACTTC
TRBV5-6	TRBJ1-5	-	-	CASSLLGQINQPQHF	TGTGCCAGCAGCTTGTTAGGTCAGATTAACCAGCCCCAGCATTTT
TRBV7-9	TRBJ2-2	-	-	CASSLFDTGELFF	TGTGCCAGCAGCTTATTCGACACCGGGGAGCTGTTTTTT
TRBV28	TRBJ1-1	-	-	CASTLGFTEAFF	TGTGCCAGCACCCTCGGGTTCACTGAAGCTTTCTTT